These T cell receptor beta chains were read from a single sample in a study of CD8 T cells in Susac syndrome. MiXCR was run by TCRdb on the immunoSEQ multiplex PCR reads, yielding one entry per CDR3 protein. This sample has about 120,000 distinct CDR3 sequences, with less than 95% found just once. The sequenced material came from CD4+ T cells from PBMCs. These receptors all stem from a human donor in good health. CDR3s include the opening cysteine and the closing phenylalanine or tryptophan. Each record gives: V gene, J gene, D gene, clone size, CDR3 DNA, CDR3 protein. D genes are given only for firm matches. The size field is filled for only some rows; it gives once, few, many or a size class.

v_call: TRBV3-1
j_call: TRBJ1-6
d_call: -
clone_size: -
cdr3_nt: TGTGCCAGCAGCCCGGACGAGGGGAGTTCACCCCTCCACTTT
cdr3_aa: CASSPDEGSSPLHF

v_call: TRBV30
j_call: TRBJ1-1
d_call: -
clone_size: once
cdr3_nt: TGTGCCTCGAGCGGGGCCGAAGCTTTCTTT
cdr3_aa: CASSGAEAFF

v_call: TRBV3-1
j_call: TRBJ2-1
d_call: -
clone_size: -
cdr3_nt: TGTGCCAGCAGCCAAGTAGGACAGCAAAATGAGCAGTTCTTC
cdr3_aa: CASSQVGQQNEQFF

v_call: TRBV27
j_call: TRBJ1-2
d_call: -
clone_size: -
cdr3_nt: TGTGCCAGCAGCCGCGAAGGGTCCGGCTACACCTTC
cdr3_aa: CASSREGSGYTF

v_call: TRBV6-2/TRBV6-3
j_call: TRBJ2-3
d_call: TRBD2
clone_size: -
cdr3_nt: TGTGCCAGCCGGAGACTAGCGGACACCACAGATACGCAGTATTTT
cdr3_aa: CASRRLADTTDTQYF

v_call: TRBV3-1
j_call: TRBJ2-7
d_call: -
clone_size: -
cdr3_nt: TGTGCCAGCAGCCAAGAAATCCAACAACCATACTACGAGCAGTACTTC
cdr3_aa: CASSQEIQQPYYEQYF

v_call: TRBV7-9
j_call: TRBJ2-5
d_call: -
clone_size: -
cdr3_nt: TGTGCCAGCAGCTTTTCGGTTTCTCAAGAGACCCAGTACTTC
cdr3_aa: CASSFSVSQETQYF

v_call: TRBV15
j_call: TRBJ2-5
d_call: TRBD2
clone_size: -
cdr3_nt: TGTGCCACCAGGTTAGCGGGAGACCTCCAAGAGACCCAGTACTTC
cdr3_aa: CATRLAGDLQETQYF

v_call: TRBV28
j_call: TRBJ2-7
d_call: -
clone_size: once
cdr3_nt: TGTGCCAGCAGTATCGACAGTCCAGACGAGCAGTACTTC
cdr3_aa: CASSIDSPDEQYF

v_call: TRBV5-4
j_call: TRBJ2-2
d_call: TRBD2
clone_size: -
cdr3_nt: TGTGCCAGCAGCTTACCGACTAGCGGGAACACCGGGGAGCTGTTTTTT
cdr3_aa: CASSLPTSGNTGELFF

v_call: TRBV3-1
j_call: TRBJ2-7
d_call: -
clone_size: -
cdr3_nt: TGTGCCAGCAGCCAAGATGGGCAGGGCCTTTACGAGCAGTACTTC
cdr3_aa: CASSQDGQGLYEQYF

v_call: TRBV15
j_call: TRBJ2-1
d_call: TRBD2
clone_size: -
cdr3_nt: TGTGCCACCAGCTCCCCGGGACTAGCGTCCGGTGAGCAGTTCTTC
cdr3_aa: CATSSPGLASGEQFF

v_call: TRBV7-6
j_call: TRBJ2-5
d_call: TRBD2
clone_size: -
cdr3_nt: TGTGCCAGCAGCTTAGGTCTAGCGGGAGGGTTAATTCAAGAGACCCAGTACTTC
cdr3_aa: CASSLGLAGGLIQETQYF

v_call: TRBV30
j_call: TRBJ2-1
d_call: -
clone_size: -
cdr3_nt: TGTGCCTGGGTGAGGGGGAAGGGGGTTTACAATGAGCAGTTCTTC
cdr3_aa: CAWVRGKGVYNEQFF

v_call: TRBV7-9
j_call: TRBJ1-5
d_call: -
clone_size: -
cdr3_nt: TGTGCCAGCAACCTAGATAGGGGTCAGCCCCAGCATTTT
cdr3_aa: CASNLDRGQPQHF

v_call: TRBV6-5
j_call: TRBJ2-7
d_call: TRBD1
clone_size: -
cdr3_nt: TGTGCCAGCAGCCTGGACAGGGGGTACTACGAGCAGTACTTC
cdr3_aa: CASSLDRGYYEQYF

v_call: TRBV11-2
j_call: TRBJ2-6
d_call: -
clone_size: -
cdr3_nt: TGTGCCAGCAGCTTAGATCGGGCTGGGGCCAACGTCCTGACTTTC
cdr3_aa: CASSLDRAGANVLTF

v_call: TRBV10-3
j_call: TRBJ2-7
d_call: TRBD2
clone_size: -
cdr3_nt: TGTGCCATCAGTGGCGAGCGGGACTACGAGCAGTACTTC
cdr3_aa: CAISGERDYEQYF

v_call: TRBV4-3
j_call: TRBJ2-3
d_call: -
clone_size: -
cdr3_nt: TGCGCCAGCAGCCAAGACTGGGGGACCATGAGCACAGATACGCAGTATTTT
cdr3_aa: CASSQDWGTMSTDTQYF

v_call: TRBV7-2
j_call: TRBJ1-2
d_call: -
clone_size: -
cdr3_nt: TGTGCCAGCAGCTTAGGAGGGGCTCGAGGCTACACCTTC
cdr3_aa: CASSLGGARGYTF

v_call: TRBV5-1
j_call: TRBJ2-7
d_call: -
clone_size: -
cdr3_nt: TGCGCCAGCAGCTTGGCCCCCGACAGATCCTACGAGCAGTACTTC
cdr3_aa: CASSLAPDRSYEQYF

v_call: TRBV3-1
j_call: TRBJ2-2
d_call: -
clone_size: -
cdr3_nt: TGTGCCAGCAAATGGGGGGGCCGAACCACCGGGGAGCTGTTTTTT
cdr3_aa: CASKWGGRTTGELFF

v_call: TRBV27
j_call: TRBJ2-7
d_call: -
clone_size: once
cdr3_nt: TGTGCCAGCAGTTTCGGGCAGTACTTC
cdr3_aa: CASSFGQYF

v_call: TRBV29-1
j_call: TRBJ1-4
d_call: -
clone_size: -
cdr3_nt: TGCAGCGTGAGAGAGGACTGGGACTCCGGCCTACTGTTTTTT
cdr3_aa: CSVREDWDSGLLFF

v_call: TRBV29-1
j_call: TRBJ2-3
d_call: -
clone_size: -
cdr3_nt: TGCAGCGTTGAAGGTAGCGGCCGCACAGATACGCAGTATTTT
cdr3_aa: CSVEGSGRTDTQYF

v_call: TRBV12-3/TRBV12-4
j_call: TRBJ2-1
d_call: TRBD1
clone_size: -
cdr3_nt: TGTGCCAGCAGAGGACAGGGAAAGGGCTCAGGGGTCAATGAGCAGTTCTTC
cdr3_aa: CASRGQGKGSGVNEQFF

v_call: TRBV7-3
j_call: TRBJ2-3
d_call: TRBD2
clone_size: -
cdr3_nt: TGTGCCAGCAGCGCACAAACCGGACTAGCGGGGTCGGATACGCAGTATTTT
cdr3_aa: CASSAQTGLAGSDTQYF

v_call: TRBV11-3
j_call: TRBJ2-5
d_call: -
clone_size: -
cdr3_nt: TGTGCCAGCAGCTTAGTCGCTGAAGAGACCCAGTACTTC
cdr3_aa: CASSLVAEETQYF

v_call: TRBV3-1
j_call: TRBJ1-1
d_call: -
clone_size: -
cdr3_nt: TGTGCCAGCAGCCAAGAGGGTGGGAACACTGAAGCTTTCTTT
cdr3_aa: CASSQEGGNTEAFF

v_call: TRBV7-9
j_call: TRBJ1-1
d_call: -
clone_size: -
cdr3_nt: TGTGCCAGCAGCTCAAAGGAACAGAACACTGAAGCTTTCTTT
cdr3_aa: CASSSKEQNTEAFF

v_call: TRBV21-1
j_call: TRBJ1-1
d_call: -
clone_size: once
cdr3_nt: TGTGCCAGCAGCCCCGGGAGGGGGCACGGGAACACTGAAGCTTTCTTT
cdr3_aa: CASSPGRGHGNTEAFF

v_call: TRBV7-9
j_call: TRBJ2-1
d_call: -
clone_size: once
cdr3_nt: TGTGCCAGCAGCTTAGTATCTGGGAGAGACAATGAGCAGTTCTTC
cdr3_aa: CASSLVSGRDNEQFF

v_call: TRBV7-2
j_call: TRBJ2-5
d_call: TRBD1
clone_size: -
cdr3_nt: TGTGCCAGCAGCCGACAGGGGGCGAGGCAGGAGACCCAGTACTTC
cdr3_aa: CASSRQGARQETQYF

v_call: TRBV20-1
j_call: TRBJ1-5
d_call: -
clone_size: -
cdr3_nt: TGCAGTGCTAGAGACAGCAATCAGCCCCAGCATTTT
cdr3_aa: CSARDSNQPQHF

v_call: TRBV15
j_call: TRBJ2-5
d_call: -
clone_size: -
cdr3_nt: TGTGCCACCAGAGGAGGAGAGACCCAGTACTTC
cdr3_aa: CATRGGETQYF

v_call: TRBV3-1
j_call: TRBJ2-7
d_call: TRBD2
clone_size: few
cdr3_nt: TGTGCCAGCAGCGGTAGCGGGAGGGCCTCCTACGAGCAGTACTTC
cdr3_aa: CASSGSGRASYEQYF

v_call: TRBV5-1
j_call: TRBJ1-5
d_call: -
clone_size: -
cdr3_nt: TGCGCCAGCAGCTTACCCTCGGCCGAAGAAGATTTTCGGGTTAGCAATCAGCCCCAGCATTTT
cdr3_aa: CASSLPSAEEDFRVSNQPQHF

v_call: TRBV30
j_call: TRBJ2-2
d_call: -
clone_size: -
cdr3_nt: TGTGCCTGGAGTGTACGTGGGCGGCACGGGGAGCTGTTTTTT
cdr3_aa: CAWSVRGRHGELFF